This entry is about one T cell receptor beta chain. A sample-barcoded 5' primer and a J-beta primer mix were used in a second PCR of roughly 7 to 12 cycles. Each CDR3 protein is one row after TCRdb ran MiXCR on the 5' RACE reads. The repertoire holds more than 750,000 distinct CDR3 sequences, with 25% to 35% as singletons. Germline CDR1 SGHTA, CDR2 FQGNSA. V dropped 2 bases and J dropped 10 bases, with 12 bases sitting between them. There are 13 residues in the CDR3. This sample was included in a study of blood T cells in healthy people across ages. This same sample was also part of a study on T cells of mothers and their children.

The chain uses TRBV7-2 and TRBJ2-1; TRBD2 is a possible D gene (5 bases). Material for sequencing was blood. The sequence was collected from a woman aged 40 to 49 in good health. CDR3 residues: CASSLRSTGEQFF. The DNA of the CDR3 is TGTGCCAGCAGCTTAAGATCAACGGGGGAGCAGTTCTTC. The full variable domain, in which reference TRBV7-2 and TRBJ2-1 provide the parts outside the CDR3, is GAGVSQSPSNKVTEKGKDVELRCDPISGHTALYWYRQSLGQGLEFLIYFQGNSAPDKSGLPSDRFSAERTGGSVSTLTIQRTQQEDSAVYLCASSLRSTGEQFFGPGTRLTVL.